This TCR beta chain was identified in a study of T cell repertoires in cytomegalovirus infection. Study information: Public TCR beta signatures marked donors with CMV infection and the matching HLA. Regarding the study as a whole: In two of eight donors, the top clonotype was HLA-C-restricted CMV-specific.

Germline V gene sequence: CDR1 MDHEN, CDR2 SYDVKM. Between the trimmed V and J ends, which lost 8 bases and 2 bases, there was a span of 13 bases. The CDR3 is 13 residues long. The table lists this clonotype with a few counts. No antigen is known for it. TCRdb reprocessed the reads with MiXCR, giving one entry per CDR3 protein. The sample includes approximately 700,000 distinct CDR3 sequences, less than 40% of them seen just once. Source material: PBMCs. This chain joins TRBV28 and TRBJ2-7; perhaps TRBD2 as D (6 bases). This TCR came from a human donor in good health (CMV status not recorded). Some clones in this sample may be carry-over from other donors' samples. The CDR3 sequence: CASWGRLAYEQYF. The CDR3, as DNA: TGTGCCAGCTGGGGCAGACTAGCCTACGAGCAGTACTTC. Based on the CDR3 plus reference TRBV28 and TRBJ2-7, the full variable domain is DVKVTQSSRYLVKRTGEKVFLECVQDMDHENMFWYRQDPGLGLRLIYFSYDVKMKEKGDIPEGYSVSREKKERFSLILESASTNQTSMYLCASWGRLAYEQYFGPGTRLTVT.